The 16 T cell receptor beta chains below come from one sample, sequenced in a study of cytomegalovirus exposure and HLA in healthy donors. Use of 60 Vbeta and 13 Jbeta primers characterized the PCR. The repertoire was sequenced with immunoSEQ multiplex PCR; TCRdb's copy has only in-frame clones and lacks some. Here the sample spans 140,000 or so clones, 78% being singletons. Sequencing input: PBMCs. These receptors were obtained from a female donor in good health and CMV-seronegative.

The chain is built from TRBV5-1 and TRBJ2-7; weak D call: TRBD2 (6 bases). The CDR3 covers 17 residues. The germline CDR1 and CDR2 sequences are SGHRS and YFSETQ. Trimming removed 0 bases from V and 7 bases from J, with 23 bases in between. The CDR3 DNA follows: TGCGCCAGCAGCTTGGTTTTAGGACAAGTGGGAGGAGGGGAGCAGTACTTC. Its protein product is CASSLVLGQVGGGEQYF.

This clone was picked up one time. The genes are TRBV7-9 and TRBJ1-1, with D unclear. V gave up 1 base and J gave up 3 bases, with 21 bases separating them. This CDR3 contains 18 residues. CDR1 is SEHNR and CDR2 is FQNEAQ in the germline V gene (reference sequence). The CDR3 loop is CASSLGGGQARSDTEAFF. The CDR3 region has the DNA TGTGCCAGCAGCTTAGGTGGCGGGCAGGCCCGGTCCGACACTGAAGCTTTCTTT.

J is TRBJ2-2 and V is TRBV5-1, with TRBD1 matching 7 bases. After removal of 6 bases from V and 3 bases from J, the junction contained 2 bases not matched to a gene. This CDR3 comprises 13 residues. Germline V lookup: CDR1 SGHRS, CDR2 YFSETQ. The CDR3 DNA is TGCGCCAGCAACAGGGGACACACCGGGGAGCTGTTTTTT. This codes for CASNRGHTGELFF.

The chain couples TRBV5-4 to TRBJ2-5, with TRBD2 matching 11 bases. The trim removed 4 bases at V and 7 bases at J, leaving 3 bases unmatched. From germline, CDR1 is SGHNT and CDR2 YYREEE (reference sequence). The CDR3 runs 13 residues. The CDR3 region has the DNA TGTGCCAGCAGCATGGGACTAGCGGCGACCCAGTACTTC. Protein sequence: CASSMGLAATQYF.

The chain recombines TRBV7-2 with TRBJ2-5, with TRBD2 matching over 9 bases. The trim removed 3 bases at V and 2 bases at J, leaving 1 base unmatched. This CDR3 contains 14 residues. Germline loops: CDR1 SGHTA, CDR2 FQGNSA. CDR3 sequence (DNA): TGTGCCAGCAGCTTTAGCGGGGGACAAGAGACCCAGTACTTC. Translation: CASSFSGGQETQYF.

The chain links TRBV7-3 to TRBJ2-2; 14 bases map to TRBD2. The CDR3 consists of 15 residues. V gave up 4 bases and J gave up 6 bases; unmatched junction bases: 1. Germline V gene lookup returns CDR1 SGHTA and CDR2 FQGTGA. The CDR3 sequence is CASSSGLAGAGELFF. CDR3 sequence (DNA): TGTGCCAGCAGCTCGGGACTAGCGGGGGCCGGGGAGCTGTTTTTT.

This chain links TRBV7-6 with TRBJ1-1; D is undetermined. CDR1 and CDR2 from the germline V gene are SGHVS and FNYEAQ. Trimming took 0 bases from V and 1 from J, leaving 6 bases between them. The CDR3 is 14 residues long. CDR3 sequence (DNA): TGTGCCAGCAGCTTAGCGGGCCAGAACACTGAAGCTTTCTTT. It codes for CASSLAGQNTEAFF. Filled out from reference TRBV7-6 and TRBJ1-1, the complete variable domain reads GAGVSQSPRYKVTKRGQDVALRCDPISGHVSLYWYRQALGQGPEFLTYFNYEAQQDKSGLPNDRFSAERPEGSISTLTIQRTEQRDSAMYRCASSLAGQNTEAFFGQGTRLTVV.

This clone has more than one count but fewer than ten. The chain combines TRBV5-4 with TRBJ1-4; 9 positions match TRBD1. The CDR3 contains 14 residues. The V segment lost 0 bases and the J segment 11 bases; nucleotides outside the gene matches: 5. Germline loops: CDR1 SGHNT, CDR2 YYREEE (reference sequence). The CDR3 bases are TGTGCCAGCAGCTTGGCGGGACAGGGAGGGAAACTGTTTTTT. Translated, it gives CASSLAGQGGKLFF.

This clone was picked up a small number of times. The CDR3 DNA sequence: TGTGCCAGCAGCGCCGGGACAACCTCTGGAAACACCATATATTTT. It specifies CASSAGTTSGNTIYF. V usage is TRBV6-1 and J usage is TRBJ1-3; perhaps TRBD1 as D (6 bases). Germline V gene data show CDR1 as MNHNS and CDR2 as SASEGT. V was cut by 6 bases and J by 0 bases, with 12 bases left in between. This CDR3 has 15 amino acids.

The chain has TRBV7-9 and TRBJ2-3, with 9 nucleotides matching TRBD2. Germline loops: CDR1 SEHNR, CDR2 FQNEAQ (reference sequence). Trimming at V came to 5 bases and at J to 5 bases, leaving 17 bases not matched to a gene. The CDR3 covers 18 residues. The CDR3 region is CASSPSFGGRGKQDTQYF. CDR3 in DNA: TGTGCCAGCAGCCCGAGCTTCGGCGGGAGGGGGAAGCAAGATACGCAGTATTTT. Variable domain in full (rest from reference TRBV7-9 and TRBJ2-3): DTGVSQNPRHKITKRGQNVTFRCDPISEHNRLYWYRQTLGQGPEFLTYFQNEAQLEKSRLLSDRFSAERPKGSFSTLEIQRTEQGDSAMYLCASSPSFGGRGKQDTQYFGPGTRLTVL.

This chain joins TRBV5-1 and TRBJ2-1, with 11 positions matching TRBD2. CDR3 length equals 16 residues. Germline V gene lookup returns CDR1 SGHRS and CDR2 YFSETQ. Trimming removed 3 bases from V and 2 bases from J; junction bases left unmatched: 4. CDR3: CASSYLAGGTYNEQFF. The CDR3 DNA sequence: TGCGCCAGCAGCTACCTAGCGGGAGGTACCTACAATGAGCAGTTCTTC.

The J gene is TRBJ1-2, the V gene TRBV7-9, with a weak D call TRBD1 (6 bases). The CDR3 is made up of 14 amino acids. The V gene lost 5 bases and the J gene lost 4 bases, with 14 bases spanning the gap. The germline V gene encodes CDR1 SEHNR and CDR2 FQNEAQ (reference sequence). The CDR3 sequence: CASSPGTLFYGYTF. CDR3 coding DNA: TGTGCCAGCAGCCCTGGGACACTCTTCTATGGCTACACCTTC.

V usage is TRBV19 and J usage is TRBJ1-2; 7 bases agree with TRBD1. The CDR3 contains 13 residues. Germline CDR1 is LNHDA and CDR2 is SQIVND (reference sequence). V shed 9 bases and J 4 bases; nucleotides not matched to a gene: 8. CDR3 in DNA: TGTGCCAGCCACCTACAGGGGACCTATGGCTACACCTTC. It yields the protein CASHLQGTYGYTF.

The genes are TRBV14 and TRBJ2-7, with 8 bases matching TRBD1. Germline V CDR1 and CDR2: SGHDN, FVKESK. The V gene end was trimmed by 3 bases and the J gene end by 2 bases; junction bases not matched to a gene: 9. The CDR3 is 16 amino acids. CDR3 DNA sequence: TGTGCCAGCAGCCAGCACGCCGGGACAGGAACCTACGAGCAGTACTTC. Protein: CASSQHAGTGTYEQYF.

This clone showed up just a few times. This chain links TRBV6-1 with TRBJ1-4; no clear D gene. Germline V gives CDR1 MNHNS, CDR2 SASEGT. CDR3 length: 14 residues. V lost 1 base, J lost 10 bases, and 13 bases lay in between. The CDR3 DNA is TGTGCCAGCAGTGAAGGCGATCGGTATGGAAAACTGTTTTTT. Amino acids: CASSEGDRYGKLFF.

The CDR3 nucleotides are TGCGCCAGCGGCCGTGAGGGGGCCCCCGCACGGTACACCTTC. Translating it yields CASGREGAPARYTF. The chain links TRBV5-1 to TRBJ1-2, with 7 bases matching TRBD1. This CDR3 has 14 residues. V was pared by 7 bases and J by 11 bases, with 17 bases of the junction left unmatched. The germline V gene encodes CDR1 SGHRS and CDR2 YFSETQ.